Listed here are 20 T cell receptor beta chains from one sample, sequenced in a study of blood T cell repertoires in COVID-19. TCRdb's copy holds only in-frame clones and misses some; the assay was immunoSEQ multiplex PCR. Among around 99,000 clones, about nine tenths were seen once, and the ten largest hold about 5%. Sequencing input: peripheral blood. These receptors originate from a man aged 45-65 years with acute or convalescent COVID-19.

The V and J genes are TRBV4-1 and TRBJ2-1; D is unresolved. The CDR3 covers 16 residues. The germline V gene encodes CDR1 MGHRA and CDR2 YSYEKL. Between the trimmed V and J ends, which lost 2 bases and 0 bases, there was a span of 11 bases. CDR3 coding DNA: TGCGCCAGCAGCCAAATGGTAAGCCTCTCCTACAATGAGCAGTTCTTC. It codes for CASSQMVSLSYNEQFF.

The chain carries TRBV29-1 and TRBJ2-7; a possible D gene is TRBD2 (6 bases). Germline lookup yields CDR1 SQVTM and CDR2 ANQGSEA. Between the trimmed V and J ends, which lost 4 bases and 4 bases, there was a span of 14 bases. The CDR3 has 13 residues. The CDR3, as DNA: TGCAGCGTTGTGAGGGGAGGATTTTACGAGCAGTACTTC. Protein: CSVVRGGFYEQYF.

The chain links TRBV6-4 to TRBJ2-2; 9 bases align to TRBD2. The length of the CDR3 is 16 residues. Germline-derived CDR1 and CDR2 are MRHNA and SNTAGT. With V trimmed by 4 bases and J by 1 base, 4 bases remained unmatched. The CDR3 DNA sequence: TGTGCCAGCAGTGGTCTAGCGGGACAGAACACCGGGGAGCTGTTTTTT. Translation: CASSGLAGQNTGELFF.

The J gene is TRBJ1-3, the V gene TRBV18, with D uncertain. Germline V lookup: CDR1 KGHSH, CDR2 LQKENI. Trimming removed 2 bases at V and 0 bases at J, with 11 bases between. The CDR3 runs to 16 residues. The CDR3 reads CASSPYELSSGNTIYF. CDR3 nucleotide sequence: TGTGCCAGCTCACCATACGAACTGAGCTCTGGAAACACCATATATTTT.

As to this clone: Distinct nucleotide sequences in the sample also encode this CDR3. The gene calls are TRBV10-3 and TRBJ2-5; no firm D call. In germline, CDR1 is ENHRY, CDR2 SYGVKD. The CDR3 sequence is 11 residues long. V lost 6 bases to trimming and J lost 2 bases, with 4 bases between them. The CDR3 DNA reads TGTGCCATCAGGCAGCAAGAGACCCAGTACTTC. This gives the protein CAIRQQETQYF.

This sequence joins TRBV28 and TRBJ2-5; TRBD2 aligns across 7 bases. After removal of 5 bases from V and 4 bases from J, the junction contained 7 bases not matched to a gene. Germline V gene sequence: CDR1 MDHEN, CDR2 SYDVKM. This CDR3 has 14 residues. CDR3 coding DNA: TGTGCCAGCAGTCCGGGGGGATCCGGAGAGACCCAGTACTTC. It encodes CASSPGGSGETQYF.

Only one count was recorded for this clone. This chain joins TRBV6-6 and TRBJ2-7; the D gene is possibly TRBD1 (5 bases). The germline gives CDR1 MNHNY, CDR2 SVGAGI (reference sequence). The CDR3 length is 14 residues. Deletions cut 10 bases from V and 0 bases from J, with 16 bases between. The CDR3 DNA sequence: TGTGCCACAATGGCGACAGCGAGCTCCTACGAGCAGTACTTC. It translates to CATMATASSYEQYF.

The chain links TRBV10-3 to TRBJ2-3; 9 bases fit TRBD2. J gave up 0 bases and V 11 bases, and 15 bases lay outside the gene matches. The CDR3 runs to 17 residues. The germline gives CDR1 ENHRY, CDR2 SYGVKD. The CDR3 is CAVMGRTSATSTDTQYF. In DNA form, the CDR3 reads TGTGCCGTGATGGGGCGGACTAGCGCCACTAGCACAGATACGCAGTATTTT.

This chain links TRBV7-9 with TRBJ2-4; 8 bases agree with TRBD2. The CDR3 is 19 residues long. Looked up from germline, CDR1 is SEHNR and CDR2 is FQNEAQ (reference sequence). The ends lost 5 bases at V and 0 bases at J; junction bases unmatched: 15. CDR3 protein: CASSPRKASGLLAKNIQYF. The CDR3 DNA reads as TGTGCCAGCAGCCCCCGAAAGGCTAGCGGGTTACTAGCCAAAAACATTCAGTACTTC.

The gene calls are TRBV2 and TRBJ2-7, with 7 bases fitting TRBD2. Germline CDR1 is SNHLY and CDR2 is FYNNEI. CDR3 length equals 15 residues. Trimming took 6 bases from V and 4 from J; bases not matched to a gene: 12. In DNA, the CDR3 is TGTGCCAGCAGAGTTGCGGGAGACCCTTTATACGAGCAGTACTTC. This gives the protein CASRVAGDPLYEQYF.

This rearrangement joins TRBV4-1 to TRBJ2-2, with a tentative D call TRBD2 (5 bases). V lost 3 bases and J lost 0, with 8 bases in between. The CDR3 is made up of 15 amino acids. CDR1 is MGHRA, CDR2 YSYEKL, per germline. CDR3 sequence: CASSQRVPNTGELFF. CDR3 DNA sequence: TGCGCCAGCAGCCAGCGGGTCCCGAACACCGGGGAGCTGTTTTTT.

The chain uses TRBV12-2 and TRBJ2-6; the table gives TRBD1 as D, unverified against the DNA. TRBV12-2 is reported as a pseudogene. The CDR3 length is 18 residues. The CDR3 sequence: CASRLPHRGRAGANVLTF. The CDR3 DNA follows: TGTGCAAGTCGCTTACCTCACAGGGGGCGCGCTGGGGCCAACGTCCTGACTTTC.

This chain joins TRBV6-1 and TRBJ1-3; a possible D gene is TRBD1 (6 bases). The CDR3 loop spans 15 amino acids. Germline V gene sequence: CDR1 MNHNS, CDR2 SASEGT. V was pared by 1 base and J by 2 bases, with 9 bases between. CDR3 DNA sequence: TGTGCCAGCAGTGAAGTGGCAGGGGCTGGAAACACCATATATTTT. Translated: CASSEVAGAGNTIYF.

This clone was observed a handful of times. This chain links TRBV7-2 with TRBJ2-7, with 7 nucleotides matching TRBD2. CDR1 is SGHTA and CDR2 is FQGNSA in the germline V gene. The CDR3 runs 14 residues. The V segment lost 1 base and the J segment 4 bases; nucleotides outside the gene matches: 4. The CDR3 DNA sequence: TGTGCCAGCAGCTTAGGCGGGAGTAATTACGAGCAGTACTTC. Its protein product is CASSLGGSNYEQYF. Variable domain in full (rest from reference TRBV7-2 and TRBJ2-7): GAGVSQSPSNKVTEKGKDVELRCDPISGHTALYWYRQSLGQGLEFLIYFQGNSAPDKSGLPSDRFSAERTGGSVSTLTIQRTQQEDSAVYLCASSLGGSNYEQYFGPGTRLTVT.

The J gene is TRBJ1-1, the V gene TRBV7-9; 8 bases line up with TRBD1. The CDR3 runs 15 residues. V shed 3 bases, J shed 1 base, and the junction held 4 bases outside the gene matches. CDR1 SEHNR and CDR2 FQNEAQ come from the germline V gene (reference sequence). The CDR3 nucleotides read TGTGCCAGCAGCTTTGAGACAGGGGCGAACACTGAAGCTTTCTTT. Translated, it gives CASSFETGANTEAFF.

The genes are TRBV27 and TRBJ2-7; the match to TRBD1 covers 8 bases. The CDR3 contains 14 residues. Germline V gives CDR1 MNHEY, CDR2 SMNVEV (reference sequence). J lost 6 bases, V lost 4 bases, and 8 bases had no gene match. The CDR3 loop is CASSSTGTGLEQYF. As DNA, the CDR3 is TGTGCCAGCAGTTCCACCGGGACAGGCCTCGAGCAGTACTTC.

This chain links TRBV19 with TRBJ2-7; 8 bases align to TRBD2. The CDR3 sequence is 16 residues long. Germline CDR1 is LNHDA and CDR2 is SQIVND (reference sequence). The V gene end was trimmed by 6 bases and the J gene end by 7 bases; junction bases not matched to a gene: 17. CDR3 residues: CASSLRAGVGKVEQYF. DNA of the CDR3: TGTGCCAGTAGCCTACGAGCGGGAGTGGGAAAGGTGGAGCAGTACTTC. Full variable domain (rest looked up from reference TRBV19 and TRBJ2-7): DGGITQSPKYLFRKEGQNVTLSCEQNLNHDAMYWYRQDPGQGLRLIYYSQIVNDFQKGDIAEGYSVSREKKESFPLTVTSAQKNPTAFYLCASSLRAGVGKVEQYFGPGTRLTVT.

The J gene is TRBJ1-1, the V gene TRBV2; 8 bases are a match to TRBD1. The CDR3 spans 15 residues. The trim removed 2 bases at V and 4 bases at J, leaving 6 bases unmatched. Germline CDR1 SNHLY, CDR2 FYNNEI. The CDR3 DNA sequence: TGTGCCAGCAGTGAACCAGACAGGGGATCCACTGAAGCTTTCTTT. Its translation is CASSEPDRGSTEAFF.

In its sample, this clone was seen once. The V call is TRBV5-1, the J call TRBJ1-2, with 8 bases matching TRBD1. Trimming at V came to 4 bases and at J to 8 bases, leaving 10 bases not matched to a gene. The CDR3 runs 14 residues. CDR1 and CDR2 from the germline V gene are SGHRS and YFSETQ. This CDR3 reads CASSPGTGQKGYTF. The CDR3 DNA sequence: TGCGCCAGCAGCCCCGGGACAGGCCAAAAAGGCTACACCTTC.

The chain employs TRBV29-1 and TRBJ2-7; 7 bases map to TRBD1. Germline CDR1 reads SQVTM; CDR2 reads ANQGSEA. Unmatched junction bases numbered 9, after V lost 6 bases and J lost 1 base. This CDR3 contains 14 residues. The CDR3 coding sequence is TGCAGCGTCTCACAGGGGACCTCTTCCTACGAGCAGTACTTC. Translated: CSVSQGTSSYEQYF.